This T cell receptor (beta chain) was identified in a study of T cell changes during pregnancy in multiple sclerosis. Clones were sequenced by immunoSEQ multiplex PCR, and TCRdb holds only the in-frame ones, with some missing. The data show roughly 70,000 clones, about 88% seen once. This CDR3 has 14 residues. With 6 bases clipped from V and 8 bases from J, the junction kept 8 bases outside the gene matches. Germline V lookup: CDR1 SEHNR, CDR2 FQNEAQ (reference sequence). This chain links TRBV7-9 with TRBJ2-1, with 9 bases fitting TRBD1. This clonotype was sampled from a female donor with multiple sclerosis, enrolled in a pregnancy study. The material sequenced was peripheral blood, taken before pregnancy. Here the CDR3 DNA reads TGTGCCAGCAGTCCCCCCGGGACAGGGCATGAGCAGTTCTTC. Translated, it gives CASSPPGTGHEQFF.